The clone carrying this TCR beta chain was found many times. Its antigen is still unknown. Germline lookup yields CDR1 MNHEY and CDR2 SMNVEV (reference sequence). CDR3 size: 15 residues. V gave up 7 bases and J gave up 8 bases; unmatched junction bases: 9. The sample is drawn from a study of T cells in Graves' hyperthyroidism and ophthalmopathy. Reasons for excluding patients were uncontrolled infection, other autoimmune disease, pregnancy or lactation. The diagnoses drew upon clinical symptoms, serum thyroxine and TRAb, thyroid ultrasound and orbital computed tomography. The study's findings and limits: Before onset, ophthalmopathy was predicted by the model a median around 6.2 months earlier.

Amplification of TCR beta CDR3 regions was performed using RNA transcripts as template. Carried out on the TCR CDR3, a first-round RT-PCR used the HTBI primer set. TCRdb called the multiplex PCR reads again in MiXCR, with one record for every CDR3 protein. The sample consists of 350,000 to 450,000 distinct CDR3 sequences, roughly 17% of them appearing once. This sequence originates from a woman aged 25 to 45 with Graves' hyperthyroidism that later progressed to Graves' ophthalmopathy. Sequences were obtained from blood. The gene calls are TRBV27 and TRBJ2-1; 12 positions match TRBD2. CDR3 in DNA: TGTGCCAGCACCGGACTAGCGGGAATGTTCTATGAGCAGTTCTTC. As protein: CASTGLAGMFYEQFF.